This T cell receptor beta chain was identified in a study of OX40 agonist ivuxolimab in advanced cancers. This table comes from immunoSEQ multiplex PCR, and its TCRdb copy is limited to in-frame clones, with some not included. The data show about 64,000 clones, with roughly 90% seen just once and approximately 3% held by the top ten. Germline V gene lookup returns CDR1 MRHNA and CDR2 SNTAGT. The CDR3 has 16 amino acids. V lost 1 base and J lost 0; bases outside the gene matches: 3. Systemic immunosuppression or a history of autoimmune disease excluded patients. The sample here was CD4+ or CD8+ T cells sorted from blood, taken in a trial of the OX40 agonist ivuxolimab. The rearrangement links TRBV6-4 to TRBJ2-1; TRBD1 matches at 7 bases. The TCR sequence derives from an adult with an advanced solid tumor such as melanoma, head and neck, liver or kidney cancer. CDR3 sequence reads: CASSDYRGSSYNEQFF. The CDR3, as DNA: TGTGCCAGCAGTGACTACAGGGGAAGCTCCTACAATGAGCAGTTCTTC.